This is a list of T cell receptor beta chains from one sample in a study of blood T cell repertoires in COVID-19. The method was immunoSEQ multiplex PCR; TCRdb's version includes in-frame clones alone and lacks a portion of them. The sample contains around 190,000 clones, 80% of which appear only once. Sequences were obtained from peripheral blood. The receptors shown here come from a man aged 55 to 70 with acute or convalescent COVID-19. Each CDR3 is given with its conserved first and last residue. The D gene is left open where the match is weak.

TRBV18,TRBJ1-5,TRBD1,CASSPSGQGASQPQHF
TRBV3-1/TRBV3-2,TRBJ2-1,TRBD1,CASSQGTGGIEQFF
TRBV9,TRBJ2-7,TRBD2,CASSKGTSGGYEQYF
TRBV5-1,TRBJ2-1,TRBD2,CASHYPGTSGTYNEQFF
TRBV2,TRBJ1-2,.,CASRSGLGGYTF
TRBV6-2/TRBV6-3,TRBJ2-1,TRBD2,CASSYSWRGTHNEQFF
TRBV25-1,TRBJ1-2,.,CASSESQSAYGYTF
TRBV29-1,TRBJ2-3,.,CSTGGSTDTQYF
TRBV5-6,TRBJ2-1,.,CASRNYRELSYNEQFF
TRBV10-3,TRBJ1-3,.,CAISASRVEEAPGNTIYF
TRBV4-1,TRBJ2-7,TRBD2,CASSQPGLAYEQYF
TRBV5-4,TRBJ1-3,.,CASSLDRVRHTIYF
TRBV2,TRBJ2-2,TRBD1,CASTDRVDTGELFF
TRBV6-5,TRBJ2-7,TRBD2,CASRMTSGTTYEQYF
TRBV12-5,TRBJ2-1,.,CASASVGGIYNEQFF
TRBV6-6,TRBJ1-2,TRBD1,CAGTPGGTGYTF
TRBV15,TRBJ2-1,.,CAAGEATSAAKFF
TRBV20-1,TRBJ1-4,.,CSVSYRAFNEKLFF
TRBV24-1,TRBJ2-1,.,CATSAARAPYNEQFF
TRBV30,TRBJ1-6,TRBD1,CAWSKEGQYNSPLHF
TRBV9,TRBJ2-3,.,CASSDTHPDTQYF
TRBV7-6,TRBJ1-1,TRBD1,CASSLQGYTEAFF
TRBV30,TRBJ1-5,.,CAWSLTESYSNQPQHF
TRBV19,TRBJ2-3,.,CATLALGTDTQYF
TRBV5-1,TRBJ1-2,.,CASSLGRRSWGYTF
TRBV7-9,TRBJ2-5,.,CASSSVNRVTKTQYF
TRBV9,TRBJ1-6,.,CASSVDLAINNSPLHF
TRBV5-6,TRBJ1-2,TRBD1,CASRRWTGSDYGYTF
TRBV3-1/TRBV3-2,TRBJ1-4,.,CASSRGGTANEKLFF
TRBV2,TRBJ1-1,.,CASSAQRTANTEAFF
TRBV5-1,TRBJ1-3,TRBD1,CASSSAGGSGNTIYF
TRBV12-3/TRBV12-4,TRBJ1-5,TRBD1,CASKRQGQPQHF
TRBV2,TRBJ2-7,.,CASSEGGDGITYEQYF
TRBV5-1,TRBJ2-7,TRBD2,CASSSQRERDEQYF
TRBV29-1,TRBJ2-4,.,CSVLNKPELISLAKNIQYF
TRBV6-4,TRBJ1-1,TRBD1,CASSAEQGVTEAFF